Each of the 27 T cell receptor beta chains below was sequenced from the same sample in a study of blood T cells in healthy people across ages. A J-beta primer mix and a sample-barcoded 5' primer were used in a second PCR of about 7 to 12 cycles. TCRdb re-analysed the 5' RACE reads in MiXCR, keeping a single row per CDR3 protein. The table shows roughly 1.6 million distinct CDR3 sequences, with about 35% occurring only once. What was sequenced was blood. The receptor set was obtained from a woman aged 25 to 45 in good health.

This chain uses TRBV9 with TRBJ2-2; D is ambiguous. Germline CDR1 SGDLS, CDR2 YYNGEE. CDR3 size: 13 residues. Deletions cut 0 bases from V and 7 bases from J, with 7 bases between. CDR3 in amino acids: CASSVDPGGELFF. The DNA of the CDR3 is TGTGCCAGCAGCGTAGATCCGGGCGGGGAGCTGTTTTTT.

This clonotype has a handful of counts. The rearrangement links TRBV13 to TRBJ2-7; possible D gene TRBD1, 7 bases. This CDR3 is built from 15 residues. Trimming removed 0 bases at V and 3 bases at J, with 12 bases between. Germline loops: CDR1 PRHDT, CDR2 FYEKMQ (reference sequence). CDR3 sequence reads: CASSLGRQGGYEQYF. As DNA, the CDR3 is TGTGCCAGCAGCTTAGGCCGACAGGGAGGCTACGAGCAGTACTTC.

V is TRBV15 and J is TRBJ2-5; 8 bases fit TRBD1. The assigned J gene may be wrong: the sequence end matches TRBJ2-7 better. Germline V gives CDR1 LNHNV, CDR2 YYDKDF (reference sequence). There are 14 residues in the CDR3. CDR3 sequence (DNA): TGTGCCACCAGCAGAGCAACAGGGGGCTACGAGCAGTACTTC. Translating gives CATSRATGGYEQYF.

V gene TRBV21-1 combines with J gene TRBJ2-5; the table gives TRBD1 as D, unverified against the DNA. The J call may not be correct, given that the DNA end is closer to TRBJ2-7. TRBV21-1 has pseudogene status. There are 16 residues in the CDR3. The CDR3 DNA reads as TGTGCCAGCAGCAAAGGAACGACGGACAGGGAATACGAGCAGTACTTC. Residues: CASSKGTTDREYEQYF.

V and J are TRBV2 and TRBJ1-2, with 9 bases matching TRBD1. The CDR3 extends over 12 amino acids. Per the germline V gene, CDR1 is SNHLY and CDR2 is FYNNEI. V gave up 7 bases and J gave up 8 bases; unmatched junction bases: 5. CDR3 coding DNA: TGTGCCAGCACCGGGGACAGGGTCGGCTACACCTTC. Its protein product is CASTGDRVGYTF.

Concerning this clonotype itself: A single base separates this from a much larger clone, so it may be a read error. The CDR3 DNA sequence: TGTGCCATCAGGGAGTCCCCGGGACAGGGTAGGGAGTACTTC. This gives the protein CAIRESPGQGREYF. The chain recombines TRBV10-3 with TRBJ2-7, with 9 bases fitting TRBD1. This CDR3 is 14 amino acids long. From germline, CDR1 is ENHRY and CDR2 SYGVKD.

The V gene is TRBV4-1, the J gene TRBJ1-5; D may be TRBD1 (5 bases). This CDR3 contains 17 residues. Trimming shortened V by 1 base and J by 0 bases, and 13 bases separated the two germline ends. From germline, CDR1 is MGHRA and CDR2 YSYEKL. The CDR3, as DNA: TGCGCCAGCAGCCAAGCCAAAGGGGCAGATAGCAATCAGCCCCAGCATTTT. Translated, it gives CASSQAKGADSNQPQHF.

CDR3 coding DNA: TGTGCCAGCTCCGGGCCTGAAATCTACGAGCAGTACTTC. Translation gives CASSGPEIYEQYF. J is TRBJ2-7 and V is TRBV6-6, with D unclear. This CDR3 is built from 13 residues. V was trimmed by 8 bases and J by 3 bases, leaving 14 bases between them. Germline CDR1 MNHNY, CDR2 SVGAGI (reference sequence).

The chain carries TRBV20-1 and TRBJ2-1; D might be TRBD1 or TRBD2, each matching 5 bases. Germline lookup yields CDR1 DFQATT and CDR2 SNEGSKA (reference sequence). This CDR3 contains 16 residues. The ends were cut back, 0 bases at V and 10 bases at J, with 22 bases in the middle. CDR3 sequence: CSAREETWGSSYEQFF. The CDR3, as DNA: TGCAGTGCTAGAGAGGAAACTTGGGGGAGCTCCTACGAGCAGTTCTTC.

This clonotype was counted between two and nine times. The rearrangement uses TRBV5-1 and TRBJ2-7; D remains unclear. Germline values: CDR1 SGHRS, CDR2 YFSETQ. The CDR3 runs to 14 residues. Trimming pared 0 bases from V and 1 base from J, leaving 8 bases between. The CDR3 is CASSLAATSYEQYF. In nucleotides, the CDR3 is TGCGCCAGCAGCTTGGCAGCGACATCCTACGAGCAGTACTTC.

V is TRBV20-1 and J is TRBJ1-1, with D maybe TRBD1 (6 bases). Trimming shortened V by 1 base and J by 3 bases, and 18 bases separated the two germline ends. Germline CDR1 DFQATT, CDR2 SNEGSKA (reference sequence). This CDR3 comprises 16 residues. This CDR3 reads CSARAPGHTRDTEAFF. The CDR3 DNA is TGCAGTGCTAGAGCTCCGGGACATACTAGGGACACTGAAGCTTTCTTT.

The V and J genes are TRBV9 and TRBJ2-3; D is unclear. The CDR3 is 16 residues long. The V and J ends lost 1 base and 0 bases respectively, with 12 bases between them. Germline loops: CDR1 SGDLS, CDR2 YYNGEE. The CDR3 loop is CASSVSEMGSTDTQYF. The DNA for the CDR3 is TGTGCCAGCAGCGTATCGGAAATGGGGAGCACAGATACGCAGTATTTT. Based on the CDR3 plus reference TRBV9 and TRBJ2-3, the full variable domain is DSGVTQTPKHLITATGQRVTLRCSPRSGDLSVYWYQQSLDQGLQFLIQYYNGEERAKGNILERFSAQQFPDLHSELNLSSLELGDSALYFCASSVSEMGSTDTQYFGPGTRLTVL.

This clonotype was found a few times. This chain connects TRBV27 to TRBJ2-1; D is uncertain. Trimming removed 5 bases from V and 1 base from J, with 12 bases in between. The CDR3 sequence is 15 residues long. Germline V lookup: CDR1 MNHEY, CDR2 SMNVEV (reference sequence). The CDR3 reads CASSTLVLSYNEQFF. DNA for the CDR3: TGTGCCAGCAGTACTCTAGTTCTATCCTACAATGAGCAGTTCTTC.

The chain links TRBV9 to TRBJ2-3; weak D call: TRBD2 (6 bases). The CDR3 covers 17 residues. Germline CDR1 is SGDLS and CDR2 is YYNGEE. Trimming removed 3 bases from V and 3 bases from J, with 20 bases in between. The CDR3 DNA reads TGTGCCAGCAGCGAGGCCGGGGGACCCCCCTTAACAGATACGCAGTATTTT. It codes for CASSEAGGPPLTDTQYF.

Only a few counts were recorded for this clonotype. The chain joins TRBV12-3 or TRBV12-4 to TRBJ2-5; TRBD2 aligns across 8 bases. With 3 bases clipped from V and 9 bases from J, the junction kept 9 bases outside the gene matches. CDR3 length: 14 residues. CDR3 coding DNA: TGTGCCAGCAGTTTTAGCGGGACCGGCGGAGCCCAGTACTTC. Its protein product is CASSFSGTGGAQYF.

This sequence joins TRBV5-5 and TRBJ2-2; no firm D call. The CDR3 spans 11 residues. The germline V and J ends were trimmed by 5 bases and 10 bases, with 9 bases remaining between them. Germline assignment: CDR1 SGHKS and CDR2 YYEKEE (reference sequence). The CDR3 nucleotides read TGTGCCAGCAGTCGTTACGAGGAGCTGTTTTTT. It encodes CASSRYEELFF.

This clonotype was detected ten times or more. The chain couples TRBV29-1 to TRBJ2-3, with 7 bases fitting TRBD2. Germline CDR1 SQVTM, CDR2 ANQGSEA. The CDR3 is 14 amino acids. J lost 1 base, V lost 6 bases, and 7 bases had no gene match. The CDR3 DNA follows: TGCAGCGTCTTCGGGGGGACCCGCACAGATACGCAGTATTTT. This gives the protein CSVFGGTRTDTQYF.

This clonotype was seen a handful of times. This chain connects TRBV9 to TRBJ2-1, with D unclear. The germline CDR1 and CDR2 sequences are SGDLS and YYNGEE. V was pared by 2 bases and J by 0 bases, with 9 bases between. The CDR3 sequence is 15 residues long. The CDR3 sequence: CASSVLQSSYNEQFF. The CDR3 coding sequence is TGTGCCAGCAGCGTTTTACAGAGCTCCTACAATGAGCAGTTCTTC.

The chain carries TRBV30 and TRBJ1-2; 12 nucleotides line up with TRBD1. V shed 3 bases and J 7 bases; nucleotides not matched to a gene: 9. This CDR3 comprises 15 residues. The germline gives CDR1 GTSNPN, CDR2 SVGIG (reference sequence). The CDR3 reads CAWSVTGTGGTGYTF. The CDR3 DNA is TGTGCCTGGAGCGTAACCGGGACAGGGGGCACTGGCTACACCTTC.

V gene TRBV9 combines with J gene TRBJ2-2; maybe TRBD1 (5 bases). CDR3 length: 14 residues. Germline-derived CDR1 and CDR2 are SGDLS and YYNGEE. V lost 5 bases, J lost 4 bases, and 12 bases lay in between. CDR3 amino acids: CASRTGLGTGELFF. The CDR3 nucleotides are TGTGCCAGCAGAACAGGCTTGGGCACCGGGGAGCTGTTTTTT.

This clonotype was seen more than once but under ten times. This rearrangement joins TRBV7-8 to TRBJ2-5; the D gene is possibly TRBD2 (5 bases). Germline CDR1 and CDR2: SGHVS and FQNEAQ. The CDR3 loop spans 17 amino acids. V lost 3 bases, J lost 5 bases, and 22 bases lay in between. The CDR3 protein is CASSFSLAGRPWETQYF. The CDR3 DNA follows: TGTGCCAGCAGCTTCTCCCTGGCGGGCAGGCCTTGGGAGACCCAGTACTTC.

This clonotype was observed a few times. The V call is TRBV29-1, the J call TRBJ2-1; perhaps D is TRBD1 or TRBD2 (5 bases each). Trimming cost V 3 bases and J 5 bases, with 26 bases left between them. This CDR3 spans 18 amino acids. Germline V lookup: CDR1 SQVTM, CDR2 ANQGSEA. The DNA for the CDR3 is TGCAGCGTTGAGGCCCCACAGGAGGTAGATACGTCTAACAATGAGCAGTTCTTC. It codes for CSVEAPQEVDTSNNEQFF.

This chain uses TRBV6-2 or TRBV6-3 with TRBJ2-7, with TRBD2 as a possible D gene (6 bases). Trimming stripped 5 bases from V and 3 bases from J, with 17 bases between. This CDR3 region has 15 residues. Germline CDR1 is MNHEY and CDR2 is SVGEGT. Written as DNA, the CDR3 is TGTGCCAGCAGTCCAGGTCGGGCGGGGAGCTACGAGCAGTACTTC. It codes for CASSPGRAGSYEQYF.

This clonotype was seen repeatedly, ten times or more. This sequence joins TRBV29-1 and TRBJ1-2; 10 bases agree with TRBD1. The CDR3 length is 13 residues. The V and J ends lost 7 bases and 6 bases, in that order; junction bases with no gene match: 8. CDR1 and CDR2 (germline): SQVTM, ANQGSEA. CDR3 nucleotides: TGCAGCGCGGGACAGGGGAGTTATGATGGCTACACCTTC. Its protein product is CSAGQGSYDGYTF. Using reference TRBV29-1 and TRBJ1-2 for the parts outside the CDR3, the full variable domain is SAVISQKPSRDICQRGTSLTIQCQVDSQVTMMFWYRQQPGQSLTLIATANQGSEATYESGFVIDKFPISRPNLTFSTLTVSNMSPEDSSIYLCSAGQGSYDGYTFGSGTRLTVV.

In this sample, this clonotype turned up a few times. The rearrangement links TRBV30 to TRBJ2-5, with no clear D. Looked up from germline, CDR1 is GTSNPN and CDR2 is SVGIG (reference sequence). The CDR3 loop spans 15 amino acids. V lost 4 bases to trimming and J lost 3 bases, with 18 bases between them. The DNA of the CDR3 is TGTGCCTGGACTCCCAGCTGGCGTGAGGAAGAGACCCAGTACTTC. As protein: CAWTPSWREEETQYF. Full variable domain (outside the CDR3, taken from reference TRBV30 and TRBJ2-5): SQTIHQWPATLVQPVGSPLSLECTVEGTSNPNLYWYRQAAGRGLQLLFYSVGIGQISSEVPQNLSASRPQDRQFILSSKKLLLSDSGFYLCAWTPSWREEETQYFGPGTRLLVL.

The table lists this clonotype with a few counts. V gene TRBV14 combines with J gene TRBJ2-5; no reliable D call. The CDR3 is made up of 13 amino acids. Trimming removed 2 bases at V and 4 bases at J, with 8 bases between. CDR1 SGHDN and CDR2 FVKESK come from the germline V gene. The chain's CDR3 is CASSQWARETQYF. The CDR3, as DNA: TGTGCCAGCAGCCAATGGGCACGAGAGACCCAGTACTTC.

This clonotype was recorded a few times. The chain employs TRBV10-3 and TRBJ1-2; unclear D gene. The CDR3 runs to 12 residues. V gave up 5 bases and J gave up 8 bases, with 12 bases separating them. Germline V gives CDR1 ENHRY, CDR2 SYGVKD. CDR3 sequence: CAISTPVQGYTF. DNA of the CDR3: TGTGCCATCAGTACCCCAGTGCAGGGCTACACCTTC.